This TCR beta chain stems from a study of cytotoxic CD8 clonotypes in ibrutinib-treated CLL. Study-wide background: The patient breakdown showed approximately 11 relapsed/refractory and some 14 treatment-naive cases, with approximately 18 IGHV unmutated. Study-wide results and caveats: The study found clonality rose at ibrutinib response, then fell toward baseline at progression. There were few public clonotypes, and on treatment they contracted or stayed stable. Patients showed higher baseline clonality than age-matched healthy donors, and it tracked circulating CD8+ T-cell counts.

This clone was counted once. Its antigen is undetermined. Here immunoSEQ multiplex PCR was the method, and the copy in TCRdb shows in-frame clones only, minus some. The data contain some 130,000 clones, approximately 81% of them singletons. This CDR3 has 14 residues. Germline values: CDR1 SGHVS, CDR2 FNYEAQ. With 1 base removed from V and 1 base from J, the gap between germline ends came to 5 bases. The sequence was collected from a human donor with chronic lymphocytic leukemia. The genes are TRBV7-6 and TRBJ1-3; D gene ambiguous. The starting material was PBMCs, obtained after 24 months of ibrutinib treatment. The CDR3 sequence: CASSLGTSGNTIYF. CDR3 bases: TGTGCCAGCAGCTTAGGTACTTCTGGAAACACCATATATTTT.